One sample yielded the 3 T cell receptor beta chains listed below, sequenced in a study of technical replicates of blood from several donors. Only in-frame clones appear in the TCRdb table, and some are missing; sequencing was by immunoSEQ multiplex PCR. This table has around 13,000 clones, about 85% appearing once. The sequencing input was PBMCs. Receptors originate from a human donor in good health.

The chain is built from TRBV6-6 and TRBJ2-7; D is undetermined. The CDR3 has 13 residues. The ends were cut back, 0 bases at V and 4 bases at J, with 7 bases in the middle. The germline CDR1 and CDR2 sequences are MNHNY and SVGAGI (reference sequence). CDR3 in amino acids: CASSYSTGYEQYF. In DNA, the CDR3 is TGTGCCAGCAGTTACTCGACCGGGTACGAGCAGTACTTC.

V usage is TRBV19 and J usage is TRBJ2-6, with 10 bases aligning to TRBD1. CDR1 and CDR2 from the germline V gene are LNHDA and SQIVND (reference sequence). With 7 bases clipped from V and 0 bases from J, the junction kept 6 bases outside the gene matches. The CDR3 has 17 amino acids. CDR3 in DNA: TGTGCCAGTAACGACAGGGGGCCTCTCTCTGGGGCCAACGTCCTGACTTTC. Protein sequence: CASNDRGPLSGANVLTF.

This chain uses TRBV11-2 with TRBJ2-2; D possibly corresponds to TRBD2 (6 bases). The CDR3 runs to 15 residues. Deletions cut 2 bases from V and 2 bases from J, with 9 bases between. Germline CDR1 SGHAT, CDR2 FQNNGV. In DNA, the CDR3 is TGTGCCAGCAGCTTACGGGGGAGTAACACCGGGGAGCTGTTTTTT. Residues: CASSLRGSNTGELFF.